This T cell receptor beta chain was documented in a study of shared clonotypes between healthy human individuals. On the study more broadly: Three plates each covered CD4 naive and memory; CD8 naive two, CD8 memory one. Study-level results: Rarefaction showed that sequencing of sorted subsets was incomplete (despite large depth). Generation probability values for non-shared clonotypes were lower than those for clonotypes shared by all four donors.

Sequencing was performed with immunoSEQ multiplex PCR; in TCRdb, only in-frame clones are kept and a portion is missing. The sample yields more than 900,000 clones, about 84% seen once. This clone was seen only once. Its antigen is unknown. The split of CD4+ cells yielded CD45RA+ naive and CD45RA-negative memory subsets. Trimming removed 6 bases at V and 0 bases at J, with 15 bases between. Germline V gene sequence: CDR1 SEHNR, CDR2 FQNEAQ (reference sequence). The CDR3 runs to 15 residues. The chain joins TRBV7-9 to TRBJ2-7; D possibly matches TRBD1 or TRBD2 (5 bases each). Sequences were obtained from memory CD4+ T cells from PBMCs. Noted subset: CD45RA-negative fraction. The receptor was isolated from a young man in good health. Some clones in this sample may be carry-over from other donors' samples. CDR3 region: CASSSGRRSSYEQYF. CDR3 bases: TGTGCCAGCAGTTCGGGACGGCGAAGCTCCTACGAGCAGTACTTC.